Sequencing of this TCR beta chain was carried out in a study of blood T cells in healthy people across ages. Then a second PCR, running roughly 7 to 11 cycles, was carried out with a sample-barcoded 5' primer and a J-beta primer mix. TCRdb reprocessed the 5' RACE reads with MiXCR, giving one entry per CDR3 protein. The table shows 1.5 million to 2 million distinct CDR3 sequences, with roughly two fifths occurring only once. This CDR3 region has 10 residues. Germline CDR1 MDHEN, CDR2 SYDVKM. For every donor, a draw yielded around 10 milliliters of peripheral blood. About this clonotype itself: Its antigen is currently unknown. Mismatch with germline at one junction end may stem from a read error.

Study-wide findings and caveats: Significant beta diversity loss was already apparent by age roughly 38, declining roughly linearly.

This clonotype originated in a human donor in good health. Material for sequencing was blood. V usage is TRBV28 and J usage is TRBJ2-5; D is unclear. The CDR3 bases are TGTGGCAGCAGTTTTGAAGAGCAGTACTTC. As protein: CGSSFEEQYF.